This T cell receptor beta chain was profiled in a study of vaccination and CD4 T cells after COVID-19. With regard to this clonotype: Its antigen is currently unknown.

Study findings and constraints: In convalescent patients, a median approximately 83% of post-vaccine SARS-CoV-2-reactive clones appeared only after vaccination. Researchers report that 304 of 307 vaccine-specific clones in convalescent patients proved spike mono-reactive.

Treatment indicated: roughly ten-day PBMC culture with coronavirus spike peptide pools or control peptides (ViraFEST assay). The Oncomine TCR Beta short-read assay was applied to DNA of cultured CD4+ T cells. One entry per CDR3 protein, called by TCRdb with MiXCR from the PCR reads. Counted here are some 10,000 distinct CDR3 sequences, over 45% occurring once; the ten biggest clones make up 29%. Looked up from germline, CDR1 is GTSNPN and CDR2 is SVGIG (reference sequence). The CDR3 loop spans 13 amino acids. The V gene end was trimmed by 4 bases and the J gene end by 9 bases; junction bases not matched to a gene: 6.

The TCR sequence derives from a human donor who had recovered from COVID-19. The sample was CD4+ T cells from blood, cultured in vitro. This chain connects TRBV30 to TRBJ1-6, with 7 bases aligning to TRBD1. The CDR3, as DNA: TGTGCCTGGAACAACAGGGGTGGTTCACCCCTCCACTTT. Its translation is CAWNNRGGSPLHF. Based on the CDR3 plus reference TRBV30 and TRBJ1-6, the full variable domain is SQTIHQWPATLVQPVGSPLSLECTVEGTSNPNLYWYRQAAGRGLQLLFYSVGIGQISSEVPQNLSASRPQDRQFILSSKKLLLSDSGFYLCAWNNRGGSPLHFGNGTRLTVT.